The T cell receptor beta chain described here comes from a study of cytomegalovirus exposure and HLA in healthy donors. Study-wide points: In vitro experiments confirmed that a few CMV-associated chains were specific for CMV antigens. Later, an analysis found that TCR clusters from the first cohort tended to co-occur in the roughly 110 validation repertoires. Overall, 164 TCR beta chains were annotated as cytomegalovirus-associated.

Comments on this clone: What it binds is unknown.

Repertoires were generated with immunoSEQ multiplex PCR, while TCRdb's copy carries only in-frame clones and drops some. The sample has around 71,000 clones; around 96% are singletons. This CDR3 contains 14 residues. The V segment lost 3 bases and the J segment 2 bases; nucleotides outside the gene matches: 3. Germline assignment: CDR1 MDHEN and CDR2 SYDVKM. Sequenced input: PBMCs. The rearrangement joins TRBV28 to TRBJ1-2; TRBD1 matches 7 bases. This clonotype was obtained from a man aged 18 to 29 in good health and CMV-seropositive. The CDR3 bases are TGTGCCAGCAGTTTTCCGACAGGGAACTATGGCTACACCTTC. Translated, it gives CASSFPTGNYGYTF.